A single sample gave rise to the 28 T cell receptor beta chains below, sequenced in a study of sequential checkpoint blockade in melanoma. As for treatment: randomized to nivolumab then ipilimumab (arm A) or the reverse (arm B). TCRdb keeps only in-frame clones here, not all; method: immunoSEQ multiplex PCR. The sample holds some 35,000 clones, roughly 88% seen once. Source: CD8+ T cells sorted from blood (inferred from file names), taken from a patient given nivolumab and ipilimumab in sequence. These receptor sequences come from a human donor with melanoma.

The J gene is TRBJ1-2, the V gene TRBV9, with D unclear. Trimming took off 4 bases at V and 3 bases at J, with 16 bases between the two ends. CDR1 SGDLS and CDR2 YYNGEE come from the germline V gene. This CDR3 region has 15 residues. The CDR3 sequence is CASSPSLASDYGYTF. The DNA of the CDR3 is TGTGCCAGCAGCCCGTCCTTGGCCAGTGACTATGGCTACACCTTC.

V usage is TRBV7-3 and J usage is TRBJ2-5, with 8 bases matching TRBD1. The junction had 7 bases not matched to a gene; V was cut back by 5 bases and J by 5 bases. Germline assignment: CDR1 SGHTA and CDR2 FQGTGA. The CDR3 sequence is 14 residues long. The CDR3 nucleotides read TGTGCCAGCAGCCCATCGGGACAGGTCGAGACCCAGTACTTC. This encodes CASSPSGQVETQYF.

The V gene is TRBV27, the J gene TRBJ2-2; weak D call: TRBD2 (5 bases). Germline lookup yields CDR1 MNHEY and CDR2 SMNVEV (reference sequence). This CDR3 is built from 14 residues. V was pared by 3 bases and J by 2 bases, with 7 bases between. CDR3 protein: CASSFPGNTGELFF. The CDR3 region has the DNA TGTGCCAGCAGTTTCCCGGGAAACACCGGGGAGCTGTTTTTT.

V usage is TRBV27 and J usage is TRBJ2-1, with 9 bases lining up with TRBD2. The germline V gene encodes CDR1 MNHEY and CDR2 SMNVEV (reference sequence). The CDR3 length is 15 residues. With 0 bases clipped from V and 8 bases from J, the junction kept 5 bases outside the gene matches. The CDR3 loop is CASSLSSGLAHEQFF. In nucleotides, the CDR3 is TGTGCCAGCAGTTTATCTTCCGGACTAGCGCATGAGCAGTTCTTC.

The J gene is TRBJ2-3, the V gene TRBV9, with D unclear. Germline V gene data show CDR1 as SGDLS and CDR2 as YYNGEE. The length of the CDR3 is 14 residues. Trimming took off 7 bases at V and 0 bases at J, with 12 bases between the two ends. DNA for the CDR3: TGTGCCAGCGGATGGCAAGCGAGCACAGATACGCAGTATTTT. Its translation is CASGWQASTDTQYF.

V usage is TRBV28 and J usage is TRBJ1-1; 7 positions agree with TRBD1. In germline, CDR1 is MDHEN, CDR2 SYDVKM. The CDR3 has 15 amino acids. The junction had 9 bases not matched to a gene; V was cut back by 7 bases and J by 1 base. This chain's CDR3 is CASTTRGRGNTEAFF. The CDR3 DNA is TGTGCCAGCACCACAAGGGGGCGCGGGAACACTGAAGCTTTCTTT. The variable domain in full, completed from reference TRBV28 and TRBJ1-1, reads DVKVTQSSRYLVKRTGEKVFLECVQDMDHENMFWYRQDPGLGLRLIYFSYDVKMKEKGDIPEGYSVSREKKERFSLILESASTNQTSMYLCASTTRGRGNTEAFFGQGTRLTVV.

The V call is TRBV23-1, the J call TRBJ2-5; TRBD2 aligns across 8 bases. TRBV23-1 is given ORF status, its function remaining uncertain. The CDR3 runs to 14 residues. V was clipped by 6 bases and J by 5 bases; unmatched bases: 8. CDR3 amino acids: CASSGKRERETQYF. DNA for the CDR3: TGCGCCAGCAGCGGGAAGCGGGAGCGGGAGACCCAGTACTTC.

The CDR3 coding sequence is TGTGCCAGCAGCCATGGGACTAGCGGGAGATTCGATGAGCAGTTCTTC. Translated, it gives CASSHGTSGRFDEQFF. The V and J genes are TRBV9 and TRBJ2-1; TRBD2 aligns across 14 bases. The CDR3 is made up of 16 amino acids. Germline CDR1 reads SGDLS; CDR2 reads YYNGEE. Trimming cost V 4 bases and J 8 bases; bases outside gene matches: 8.

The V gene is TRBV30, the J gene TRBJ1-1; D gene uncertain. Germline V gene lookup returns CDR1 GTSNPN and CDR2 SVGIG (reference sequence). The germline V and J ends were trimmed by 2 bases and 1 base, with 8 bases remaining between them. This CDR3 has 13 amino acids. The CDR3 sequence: CAWSLGGNTEAFF. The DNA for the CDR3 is TGTGCCTGGAGTCTTGGAGGGAACACTGAAGCTTTCTTT. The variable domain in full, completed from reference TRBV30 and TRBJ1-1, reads SQTIHQWPATLVQPVGSPLSLECTVEGTSNPNLYWYRQAAGRGLQLLFYSVGIGQISSEVPQNLSASRPQDRQFILSSKKLLLSDSGFYLCAWSLGGNTEAFFGQGTRLTVV.

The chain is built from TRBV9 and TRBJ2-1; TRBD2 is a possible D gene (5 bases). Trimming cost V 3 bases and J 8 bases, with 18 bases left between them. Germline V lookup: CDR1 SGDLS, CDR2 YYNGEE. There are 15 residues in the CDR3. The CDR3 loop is CASSGPQREKDEQFF. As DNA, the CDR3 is TGTGCCAGCAGCGGCCCCCAGAGGGAGAAGGATGAGCAGTTCTTC. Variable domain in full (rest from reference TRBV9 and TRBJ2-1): DSGVTQTPKHLITATGQRVTLRCSPRSGDLSVYWYQQSLDQGLQFLIQYYNGEERAKGNILERFSAQQFPDLHSELNLSSLELGDSALYFCASSGPQREKDEQFFGPGTRLTVL.

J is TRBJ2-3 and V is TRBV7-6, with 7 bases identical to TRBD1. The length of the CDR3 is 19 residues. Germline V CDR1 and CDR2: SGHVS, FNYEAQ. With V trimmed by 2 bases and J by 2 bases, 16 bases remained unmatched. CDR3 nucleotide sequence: TGTGCCAGCAGCTTACCGCTGGGACAGACTCAGGGGCTCACAGATACGCAGTATTTT. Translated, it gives CASSLPLGQTQGLTDTQYF.

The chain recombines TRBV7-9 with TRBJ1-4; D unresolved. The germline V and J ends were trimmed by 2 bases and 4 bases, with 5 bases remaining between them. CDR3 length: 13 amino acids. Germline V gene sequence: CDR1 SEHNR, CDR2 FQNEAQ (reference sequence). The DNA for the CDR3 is TGTGCCAGCAGCTTAACCAGTAATGAAAAACTGTTTTTT. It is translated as CASSLTSNEKLFF.

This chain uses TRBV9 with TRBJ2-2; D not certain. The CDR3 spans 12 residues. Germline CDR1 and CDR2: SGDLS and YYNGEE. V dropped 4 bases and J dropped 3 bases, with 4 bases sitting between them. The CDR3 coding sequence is TGTGCCAGCAGCCAGGACACCGGGGAGCTGTTTTTT. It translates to CASSQDTGELFF.

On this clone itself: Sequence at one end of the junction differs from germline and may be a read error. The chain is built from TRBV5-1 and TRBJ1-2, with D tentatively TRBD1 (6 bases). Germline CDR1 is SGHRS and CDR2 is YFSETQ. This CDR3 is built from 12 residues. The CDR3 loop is CASSFEGGGCTF. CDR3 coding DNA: TGCGCCAGCAGCTTTGAAGGGGGTGGCTGCACCTTC.

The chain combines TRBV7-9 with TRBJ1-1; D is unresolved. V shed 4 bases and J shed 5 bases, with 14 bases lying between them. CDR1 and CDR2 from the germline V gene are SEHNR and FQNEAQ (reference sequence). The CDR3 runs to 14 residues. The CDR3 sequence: CASSSPRFKTEAFF. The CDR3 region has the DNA TGTGCCAGCAGCTCCCCGAGGTTTAAGACTGAAGCTTTCTTT.

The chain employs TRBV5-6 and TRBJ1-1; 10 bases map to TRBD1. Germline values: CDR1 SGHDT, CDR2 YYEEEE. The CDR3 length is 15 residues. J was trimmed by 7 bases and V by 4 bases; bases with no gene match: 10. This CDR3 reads CASSTRDRGMGEAFF. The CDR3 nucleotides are TGTGCCAGCAGCACCCGGGACAGGGGCATGGGTGAAGCTTTCTTT.

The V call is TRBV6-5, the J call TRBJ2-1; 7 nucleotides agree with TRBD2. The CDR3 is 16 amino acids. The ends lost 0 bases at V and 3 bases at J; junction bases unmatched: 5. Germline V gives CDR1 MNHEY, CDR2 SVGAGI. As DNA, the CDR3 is TGTGCCAGCAGTTACTCAAGCGGGGCGGACTACAATGAGCAGTTCTTC. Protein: CASSYSSGADYNEQFF.

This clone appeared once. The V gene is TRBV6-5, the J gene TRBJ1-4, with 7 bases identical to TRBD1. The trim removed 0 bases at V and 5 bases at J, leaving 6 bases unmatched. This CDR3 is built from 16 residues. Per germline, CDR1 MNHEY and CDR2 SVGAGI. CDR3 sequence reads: CASSYSSGTVNEKLFF. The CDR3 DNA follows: TGTGCCAGCAGTTACTCGTCCGGGACAGTAAATGAAAAACTGTTTTTT.

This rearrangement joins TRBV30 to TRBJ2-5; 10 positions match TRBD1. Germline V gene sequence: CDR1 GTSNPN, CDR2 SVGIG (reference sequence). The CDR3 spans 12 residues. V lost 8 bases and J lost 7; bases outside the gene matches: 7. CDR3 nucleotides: TGTGCCCGACAGGGGGCTAAGGGGACCCAGTACTTC. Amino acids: CARQGAKGTQYF.

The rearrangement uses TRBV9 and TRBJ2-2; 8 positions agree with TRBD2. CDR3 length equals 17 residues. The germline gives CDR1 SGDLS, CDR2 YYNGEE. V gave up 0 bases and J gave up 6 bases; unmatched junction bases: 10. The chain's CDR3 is CASSVGLGGRPPGELFF. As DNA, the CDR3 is TGTGCCAGCAGCGTAGGGTTGGGCGGGAGGCCCCCCGGGGAGCTGTTTTTT.

The CDR3 loop reads CASSLDLETQYF. Here the CDR3 DNA reads TGTGCCAGCAGCTTGGATCTGGAGACCCAGTACTTC. V gene TRBV5-6 combines with J gene TRBJ2-5; no reliable D call. V was trimmed by 0 bases and J by 5 bases, leaving 5 bases between them. The CDR3 loop spans 12 amino acids. From germline, CDR1 is SGHDT and CDR2 YYEEEE.

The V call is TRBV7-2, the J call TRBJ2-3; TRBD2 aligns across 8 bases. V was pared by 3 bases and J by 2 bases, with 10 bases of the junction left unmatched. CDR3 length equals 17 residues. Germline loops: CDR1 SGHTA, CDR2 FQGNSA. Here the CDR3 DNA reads TGTGCCAGCAGCTTGGACGCCGGGACTAGGACCACAGATACGCAGTATTTT. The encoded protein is CASSLDAGTRTTDTQYF.

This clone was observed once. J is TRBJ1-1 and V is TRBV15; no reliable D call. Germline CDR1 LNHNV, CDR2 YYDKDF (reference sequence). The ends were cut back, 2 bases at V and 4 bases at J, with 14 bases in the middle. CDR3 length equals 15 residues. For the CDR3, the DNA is TGTGCCACCAGCAGACCACGGGATCCCGTCACTGAAGCTTTCTTT. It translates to CATSRPRDPVTEAFF.

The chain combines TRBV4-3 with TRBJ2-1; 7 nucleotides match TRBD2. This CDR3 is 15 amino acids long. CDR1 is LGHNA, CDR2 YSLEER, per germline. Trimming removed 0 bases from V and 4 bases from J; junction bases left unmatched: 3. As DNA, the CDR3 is TGCGCCAGCAGCCAAGATCTAGCGGTTTACAATGAGCAGTTCTTC. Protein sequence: CASSQDLAVYNEQFF.

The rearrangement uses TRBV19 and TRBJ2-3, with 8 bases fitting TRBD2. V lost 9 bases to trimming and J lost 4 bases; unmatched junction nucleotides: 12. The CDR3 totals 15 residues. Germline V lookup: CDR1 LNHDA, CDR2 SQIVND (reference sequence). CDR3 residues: CASQRSGGGADTQYF. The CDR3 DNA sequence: TGTGCCAGCCAGAGATCGGGAGGGGGGGCAGATACGCAGTATTTT.

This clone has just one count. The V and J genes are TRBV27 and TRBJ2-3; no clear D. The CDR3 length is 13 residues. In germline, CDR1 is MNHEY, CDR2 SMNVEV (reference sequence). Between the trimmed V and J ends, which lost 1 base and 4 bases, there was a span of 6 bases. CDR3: CASSLWSADTQYF. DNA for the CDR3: TGTGCCAGCAGTTTATGGAGTGCAGATACGCAGTATTTT.

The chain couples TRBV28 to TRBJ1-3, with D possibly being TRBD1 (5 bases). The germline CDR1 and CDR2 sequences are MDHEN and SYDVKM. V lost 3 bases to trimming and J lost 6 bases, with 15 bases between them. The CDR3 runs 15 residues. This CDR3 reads CASSFRAHRKNTIYF. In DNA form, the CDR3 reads TGTGCCAGCAGTTTTCGGGCACACAGGAAAAACACCATATATTTT. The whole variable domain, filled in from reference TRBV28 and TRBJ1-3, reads DVKVTQSSRYLVKRTGEKVFLECVQDMDHENMFWYRQDPGLGLRLIYFSYDVKMKEKGDIPEGYSVSREKKERFSLILESASTNQTSMYLCASSFRAHRKNTIYFGEGSWLTVV.

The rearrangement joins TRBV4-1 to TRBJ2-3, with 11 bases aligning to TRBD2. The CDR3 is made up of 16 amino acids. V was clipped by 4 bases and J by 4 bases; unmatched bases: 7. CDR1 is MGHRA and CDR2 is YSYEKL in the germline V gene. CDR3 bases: TGCGCCAGCAGCCTAAAACTAGCGGGAGTACCAGATACGCAGTATTTT. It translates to CASSLKLAGVPDTQYF.